Shown below are 25 T cell receptor beta chains from a single sample sequenced in a study of blood T cell repertoires in COVID-19. Assay used: immunoSEQ multiplex PCR; TCRdb lists only in-frame clones, some missing. Of approximately 30,000 clones detected, over 90% appear once; the ten largest clones hold roughly 5%. Sequencing used peripheral blood. The receptors were gathered from a human donor in a cohort sampled during active COVID-19.

The genes are TRBV11-2 and TRBJ2-7, with D uncertain. The CDR3 loop spans 15 amino acids. CDR1 is SGHAT, CDR2 FQNNGV, per germline. V was shortened by 6 bases and J by 7 bases, with 22 bases between the two germline ends. CDR3 amino acids: CASSTERSGSVEQYF. CDR3 in DNA: TGTGCCAGCAGTACCGAGAGGTCTGGATCGGTTGAGCAGTACTTC.

The CDR3 spells CSVEQDTSYEQYF. The CDR3 DNA reads TGCAGCGTTGAACAAGACACTTCCTACGAGCAGTACTTC. J is TRBJ2-7 and V is TRBV29-1; D call uncertain. CDR3 length equals 13 residues. The V end was cut by 2 bases, the J end by 1 base, with 9 bases between. Germline V gene sequence: CDR1 SQVTM, CDR2 ANQGSEA.

The rearrangement uses TRBV4-2 and TRBJ2-3; D gene unclear. CDR3 length equals 14 residues. Looked up from germline, CDR1 is LGHNA and CDR2 is YNFKEQ. V shed 1 base and J shed 5 bases, with 10 bases lying between them. The CDR3, as DNA: TGTGCCAGCAGCCAAGCGACTGGCTTAGATACGCAGTATTTT. This sequence encodes CASSQATGLDTQYF.

The rearrangement links TRBV21-1 to TRBJ2-1; whether TRBD2, the table's D call, matches the DNA was not checked. TRBV21-1 is marked as a pseudogene. This CDR3 has 15 residues. CDR3 residues: CASSCRAGAYNEQFF. DNA of the CDR3: TGTGCCAGCAGCTGTCGCGCGGGAGCCTACAATGAGCAGTTCTTC.

The CDR3 DNA reads TGCGCCAGCAGCTCGGGACAGGGGGCTTACAATGAGCAGTTCTTC. Protein: CASSSGQGAYNEQFF. The rearrangement uses TRBV5-1 and TRBJ2-1; 12 nucleotides agree with TRBD1. Germline-derived CDR1 and CDR2 are SGHRS and YFSETQ. The V gene end was trimmed by 3 bases and the J gene end by 4 bases; junction bases not matched to a gene: 2. This CDR3 contains 15 residues. The full variable domain, in which reference TRBV5-1 and TRBJ2-1 provide the parts outside the CDR3, is KAGVTQTPRYLIKTRGQQVTLSCSPISGHRSVSWYQQTPGQGLQFLFEYFSETQRNKGNFPGRFSGRQFSNSRSEMNVSTLELGDSALYLCASSSGQGAYNEQFFGPGTRLTVL.

This rearrangement joins TRBV6-5 to TRBJ1-5; D gene unclear. Per the germline V gene, CDR1 is MNHEY and CDR2 is SVGAGI. This CDR3 spans 14 amino acids. V lost 2 bases, J lost 6 bases, and 11 bases lay in between. The CDR3 spells CASSYTLGVQPQHF. As DNA, the CDR3 is TGTGCCAGCAGTTACACCCTCGGGGTTCAGCCCCAGCATTTT.

This clone was found once. The chain has TRBV10-3 and TRBJ1-5; D possibly corresponds to TRBD1 (6 bases). The CDR3 extends over 12 amino acids. Between the trimmed V and J ends, which lost 10 bases and 6 bases, there was a span of 13 bases. Germline V lookup: CDR1 ENHRY, CDR2 SYGVKD. The CDR3 sequence: CATKQGAQPQHF. In nucleotides, the CDR3 is TGTGCCACAAAACAGGGAGCTCAGCCCCAGCATTTT.

This chain uses TRBV6-4 with TRBJ2-3; 7 bases align to TRBD1. J gave up 1 base and V 2 bases, and 3 bases lay outside the gene matches. CDR1 is MRHNA and CDR2 is SNTAGT in the germline V gene. The CDR3 has 15 residues. The CDR3 nucleotides are TGTGCCAGCAGTGACGCCACAGGGGGCACAGATACGCAGTATTTT. Residues: CASSDATGGTDTQYF.

V and J are TRBV7-9 and TRBJ2-5; 9 bases match TRBD2. Germline lookup yields CDR1 SEHNR and CDR2 FQNEAQ (reference sequence). The CDR3 sequence is 15 residues long. Losses at the gene ends were 1 base for V and 1 base for J; bases not matched to a gene: 1. The CDR3 reads CASSLGLAVQETQYF. The CDR3 nucleotides are TGTGCCAGCAGCTTAGGACTAGCGGTCCAAGAGACCCAGTACTTC. The variable domain in full, completed from reference TRBV7-9 and TRBJ2-5, reads DTGVSQNPRHKITKRGQNVTFRCDPISEHNRLYWYRQTLGQGPEFLTYFQNEAQLEKSRLLSDRFSAERPKGSFSTLEIQRTEQGDSAMYLCASSLGLAVQETQYFGPGTRLLVL.

The V call is TRBV24-1, the J call TRBJ2-3; 10 bases line up with TRBD2. Trimming cost V 4 bases and J 2 bases; bases outside gene matches: 8. The CDR3 sequence is 17 residues long. Germline CDR1 reads KGHDR; CDR2 reads SFDVKD. CDR3 loop: CATSESGTSEVTDTQYF. In nucleotides, the CDR3 is TGTGCCACCAGTGAGTCCGGGACTAGCGAAGTCACAGATACGCAGTATTTT.

This clone was seen a few times. The chain combines TRBV5-6 with TRBJ1-2; D ambiguous. CDR3 length: 12 amino acids. Trimming pared 4 bases from V and 4 bases from J, leaving 8 bases between. CDR1 is SGHDT, CDR2 YYEEEE, per germline. CDR3 sequence reads: CASSIDTYGYTF. CDR3 sequence (DNA): TGTGCCAGCAGCATTGACACCTATGGCTACACCTTC.

This chain connects TRBV18 to TRBJ2-7; D ambiguous. V lost 3 bases and J 2 bases, leaving 20 bases between the germline ends. The CDR3 is 17 amino acids. CDR1 and CDR2 from the germline V gene are KGHSH and LQKENI. This CDR3 reads CASSPSETSGFTYEQYF. The CDR3 DNA sequence: TGTGCCAGCTCACCCAGCGAAACGAGTGGCTTCACCTACGAGCAGTACTTC.

The gene calls are TRBV27 and TRBJ1-2, with a weak D call TRBD1 (5 bases). The CDR3 loop spans 15 amino acids. V gave up 2 bases and J gave up 6 bases, with 16 bases separating them. The germline V gene has CDR1 MNHEY and CDR2 SMNVEV (reference sequence). CDR3 nucleotides: TGTGCCAGCAGTTTAAGGGTAGCAGGGATTAATGGCTACACCTTC. Translating it yields CASSLRVAGINGYTF.

The chain has TRBV2 and TRBJ2-7, with TRBD2 matching 8 bases. This CDR3 is built from 14 residues. V was pared by 5 bases and J by 4 bases, with 7 bases of the junction left unmatched. CDR1 and CDR2 (germline): SNHLY, FYNNEI. The CDR3 DNA sequence: TGTGCCAGCAGTCCCCGGGAGGGGGGTTACGAGCAGTACTTC. It yields the protein CASSPREGGYEQYF.

CDR3: CASSVGTGEVGGYTF. The CDR3 DNA follows: TGTGCCAGCAGCGTAGGGACAGGGGAGGTAGGAGGCTACACCTTC. The chain combines TRBV9 with TRBJ1-2; 9 nucleotides align to TRBD1. Germline CDR1 and CDR2: SGDLS and YYNGEE. Trimming took 0 bases from V and 8 from J; bases not matched to a gene: 8. CDR3 length: 15 amino acids.

The chain links TRBV6-1 to TRBJ1-2; D possibly corresponds to TRBD1 (5 bases). Trimming shortened V by 2 bases and J by 13 bases, and 17 bases separated the two germline ends. CDR3 length: 13 residues. From germline, CDR1 is MNHNS and CDR2 SASEGT. The CDR3 spells CASSENPQTGGTF. In nucleotides, the CDR3 is TGTGCCAGCAGTGAAAATCCTCAGACCGGGGGCACCTTC.

This clone has just one count. This chain joins TRBV5-6 and TRBJ1-4; the D gene is possibly TRBD1 (6 bases). V lost 1 base and J 8 bases, leaving 15 bases between the germline ends. Germline CDR1 reads SGHDT; CDR2 reads YYEEEE. The CDR3 length is 15 residues. CDR3 DNA sequence: TGTGCCAGCAGCTTGCGGGCAGGCCAGGGGGAAAAACTGTTTTTT. Amino acid sequence: CASSLRAGQGEKLFF. The full variable domain, with the rest looked up from reference TRBV5-6 and TRBJ1-4, is DAGVTQSPTHLIKTRGQQVTLRCSPKSGHDTVSWYQQALGQGPQFIFQYYEEEERQRGNFPDRFSGHQFPNYSSELNVNALLLGDSALYLCASSLRAGQGEKLFFGSGTQLSVL.

The V gene is TRBV14, the J gene TRBJ2-6, with D possibly being TRBD1 (5 bases). Germline lookup yields CDR1 SGHDN and CDR2 FVKESK. Trimming removed 0 bases at V and 3 bases at J, with 6 bases between. CDR3 length equals 15 residues. As DNA, the CDR3 is TGTGCCAGCAGCCAAGAAACAGGTGGGGCCAACGTCCTGACTTTC. It specifies CASSQETGGANVLTF.

A word on this clone: The junction does not match germline at one end; this may be a read error. The chain links TRBV5-4 to TRBJ1-1; D not certain. Germline lookup yields CDR1 SGHNT and CDR2 YYREEE (reference sequence). The CDR3 length is 12 residues. As DNA, the CDR3 is TGTGCCAGCAGCTTGCAAAGCCTTGGTCGCCGTTTT. Translated: CASSLQSLGRRF.

The CDR3 reads CASTSDFGASPLHF. The CDR3 DNA reads TGTGCCAGCACCTCAGACTTTGGGGCTTCACCCCTCCACTTT. The genes are TRBV3-1 (or the pseudogene TRBV3-2) and TRBJ1-6; perhaps TRBD1 as D (5 bases). Per the germline V gene, CDR1 is LGHDT and CDR2 is YNNKEL (reference sequence). This CDR3 comprises 14 residues. Trimming removed 7 bases at V and 9 bases at J, with 16 bases between.

The chain is built from TRBV16 and TRBJ1-6; TRBD1 matches at 7 bases. In germline, CDR1 is KGHSY, CDR2 FQNENV. After removal of 4 bases from V and 8 bases from J, the junction contained 14 bases not matched to a gene. The CDR3 contains 17 residues. The CDR3 protein is CASSPGTGETYDSPLHF. The CDR3 DNA is TGTGCCAGCAGCCCTGGCACAGGGGAAACTTATGATTCACCCCTCCACTTT.

V and J are TRBV2 and TRBJ2-3; D uncertain. The CDR3 contains 11 residues. Germline lookup yields CDR1 SNHLY and CDR2 FYNNEI. V was cut by 6 bases and J by 4 bases, with 5 bases left in between. The CDR3 nucleotides are TGTGCCAGCAGGGGCCCAGATACGCAGTATTTT. Translated, it gives CASRGPDTQYF.

The chain employs TRBV13 and TRBJ1-1; D gene unclear. Germline CDR1 is PRHDT and CDR2 is FYEKMQ (reference sequence). CDR3 size: 15 residues. Trimming shortened V by 4 bases and J by 1 base, and 13 bases separated the two germline ends. The DNA of the CDR3 is TGTGCCAGCAGCTCAGACACTCCTGGGAACACTGAAGCTTTCTTT. Its translation: CASSSDTPGNTEAFF.

The rearrangement links TRBV30 to TRBJ2-2; D perhaps matches TRBD2 (6 bases). V was trimmed by 2 bases and J by 5 bases, leaving 15 bases between them. The length of the CDR3 is 15 residues. Germline lookup yields CDR1 GTSNPN and CDR2 SVGIG (reference sequence). For the CDR3, the DNA is TGTGCCTGGAGTCTTGGGCGGGAACCTACCGGGGAGCTGTTTTTT. Translating it yields CAWSLGREPTGELFF.

J is TRBJ2-3 and V is TRBV4-1, with TRBD2 matching 8 bases. With V trimmed by 4 bases and J by 2 bases, 8 bases remained unmatched. Looked up from germline, CDR1 is MGHRA and CDR2 is YSYEKL. CDR3 length equals 16 residues. This CDR3 is CASSLGAGGATDTQYF. In nucleotides, the CDR3 is TGCGCCAGCAGCCTAGGGGCCGGGGGGGCCACAGATACGCAGTATTTT.